This TCR beta chain is from a study of blood T cells in healthy people across ages. Primers used in a second PCR of roughly 7 to 12 cycles were a sample-barcoded 5' primer and a J-beta primer mix. TCRdb re-called the 5' RACE reads with MiXCR, one entry per CDR3 protein. The sample gives about 1.7 million distinct CDR3 sequences, 28% of which show up once; roughly 8.2% is in the top ten. In germline, CDR1 is ENHRY, CDR2 SYGVKD. V gave up 4 bases and J gave up 3 bases; unmatched junction bases: 17. The CDR3 contains 18 residues. This clonotype was counted ten times or more. Its antigen is unidentified. Study-level results: TCR beta diversity per million T cells fell roughly linearly with age.

The sequence came from a woman aged 30 to 39 in good health. Sequencing input: blood. The chain uses TRBV10-3 and TRBJ2-7; 8 bases match TRBD2. The CDR3 DNA sequence: TGTGCCATCAGTGGTCGTCCCTATTGGACTAGCCCCTTCTACGAGCAGTACTTC. Its protein product is CAISGRPYWTSPFYEQYF.